These 20 T cell receptor beta chains share one sample of origin, sequenced in a study of CD4 and CD8 cells across lung adenocarcinoma regions. TCRdb re-called the PCR reads with MiXCR, one entry per CDR3 protein. The data hold about 9,200 distinct CDR3 sequences, with approximately 46% observed a single time. Sequenced material: CD8+ T cells from the margin of a lung tumor. Every receptor here comes from a female donor with lung adenocarcinoma. The CD4 and CD8 labels of this study may be unreliable.

This clonotype was seen at least ten times. V is TRBV27 and J is TRBJ2-1; TRBD2 agrees at 13 bases. Germline CDR1 and CDR2: MNHEY and SMNVEV (reference sequence). This CDR3 spans 15 amino acids. V was pared by 6 bases and J by 5 bases, with 4 bases of the junction left unmatched. The CDR3 reads CASRSGTSGNNEQFF. CDR3 bases: TGTGCCAGCAGATCCGGGACTAGCGGGAACAATGAGCAGTTCTTC.

The chain links TRBV4-1 to TRBJ1-1; D remains ambiguous. Trimming stripped 1 base from V and 1 base from J, with 13 bases between. CDR1 and CDR2 from the germline V gene are MGHRA and YSYEKL. This CDR3 is built from 16 residues. CDR3 sequence (DNA): TGCGCCAGCAGCCAAGCAATAGGGTCGGGGAACACTGAAGCTTTCTTT. Protein: CASSQAIGSGNTEAFF.

The rearrangement links TRBV27 to TRBJ2-1, with D possibly being TRBD1 (7 bases). In germline, CDR1 is MNHEY, CDR2 SMNVEV (reference sequence). This CDR3 has 16 amino acids. V lost 5 bases to trimming and J lost 2 bases, with 16 bases between them. Written as DNA, the CDR3 is TGTGCCAGCAGTCCTCGGCAGGGGGGCGCCTACAATGAGCAGTTCTTC. The encoded protein is CASSPRQGGAYNEQFF.

The V and J genes are TRBV27 and TRBJ2-3, with 7 bases lining up with TRBD1. In germline, CDR1 is MNHEY, CDR2 SMNVEV (reference sequence). The CDR3 spans 15 residues. J was trimmed by 2 bases and V by 5 bases; bases with no gene match: 7. CDR3 nucleotide sequence: TGTGCCAGCAGTCTTTTGACAGGGACCACAGATACGCAGTATTTT. Protein product: CASSLLTGTTDTQYF.

Points on this clonotype: The junction does not match germline at one end; this may be a read error. The rearrangement joins TRBV10-3 to TRBJ2-3, with D perhaps TRBD1 or TRBD2 (6 bases each). In germline, CDR1 is ENHRY, CDR2 SYGVKD. The CDR3 sequence is 14 residues long. The CDR3 DNA reads as TGTGCGGGGCGTGGGGGCCGGGAGCCAGATACGCAGTACTTT. Protein: CAGRGGREPDTQYF.

The sample holds many counts of this clonotype. The V gene is TRBV5-1, the J gene TRBJ1-2; 8 nucleotides match TRBD1. CDR1 and CDR2 (germline): SGHRS, YFSETQ. The CDR3 covers 14 residues. Losses at the gene ends were 4 bases for V and 2 bases for J; bases not matched to a gene: 4. CDR3 DNA sequence: TGCGCCAGCAGCCTGACAGGGGCGAACTATGGCTACACCTTC. Protein: CASSLTGANYGYTF.

In this sample, this clonotype turned up a few times. This may be a read error: a much more frequent sequence differs by one nucleotide. The chain uses TRBV7-2 and TRBJ2-1, with 9 nucleotides matching TRBD1. CDR1 and CDR2 (germline): SGHTA, FQGNSA. Losses at the gene ends were 4 bases for V and 10 bases for J; bases not matched to a gene: 14. This CDR3 contains 16 residues. The CDR3 bases are TGTGCCAGCAGCTCGGGGGGACAGGGCCCTCCCTACGAGCAGTTCTTC. It yields the protein CASSSGGQGPPYEQFF.

Worth noting for this clonotype: The junction departs from the called germline gene at one end, perhaps through a read error. V and J are TRBV27 and TRBJ2-5; 11 positions agree with TRBD2. The germline CDR1 and CDR2 sequences are MNHEY and SMNVEV (reference sequence). This CDR3 is 12 amino acids long. CDR3 DNA: TGCCTTAGCGGGAGGGCCGGGGAGACCCAGTACTTC. This sequence encodes CLSGRAGETQYF.

This clonotype has at least ten counts. The J gene is TRBJ2-7, the V gene TRBV12-3 or TRBV12-4; D gene ambiguous. The CDR3 extends over 12 amino acids. V was cut by 1 base and J by 3 bases, with 4 bases left in between. This CDR3 reads CASSLDRYEQYV. For the CDR3, the DNA is TGTGCCAGCAGTTTAGATCGCTACGAGCAGTACGTC.

The chain recombines TRBV5-5 with TRBJ2-5; 15 positions match TRBD2. The last part of the DNA fits TRBJ2-7 better; the J call may be wrong. This CDR3 has 17 amino acids. CDR1 and CDR2 from the germline V gene are SGHKS and YYEKEE (reference sequence). CDR3 region: CASSPRTSGREGAEQYV. CDR3 DNA sequence: TGTGCCAGCAGCCCTAGGACTAGCGGGAGGGAAGGGGCCGAGCAGTACGTC.

The CDR3 protein is CASSYGEIGGYTF. CDR3 DNA: TGTGCCAGCAGTTACGGGGAAATTGGTGGCTACACCTTC. The rearrangement links TRBV6-5 to TRBJ1-2; D uncertain. The V gene's germline CDR1 is MNHEY and CDR2 SVGAGI. V was clipped by 2 bases and J by 7 bases, with 11 bases between them. The CDR3 covers 13 residues.

This clonotype is medium-sized (0.01 to 0.1%). The CDR3 loop reads CASSPGLSYTDTQYF. CDR3 in DNA: TGTGCCAGCAGTCCGGGACTTTCTTACACAGATACGCAGTATTTT. The V and J genes are TRBV27 and TRBJ2-3, with D maybe TRBD2 (6 bases). Germline-derived CDR1 and CDR2 are MNHEY and SMNVEV (reference sequence). Trimming stripped 5 bases from V and 2 bases from J, with 14 bases between. The CDR3 consists of 15 residues.

Sample share makes this clonotype medium-sized. This chain links TRBV6-1 with TRBJ2-2; 11 bases align to TRBD2. V lost 7 bases and J lost 1; bases outside the gene matches: 5. From germline, CDR1 is MNHNS and CDR2 SASEGT. CDR3 size: 16 residues. CDR3 sequence reads: CASIRGTSGNTGELFF. CDR3 nucleotides: TGTGCCAGCATCCGCGGGACTAGCGGGAACACCGGGGAGCTGTTTTTT.

This clonotype is labeled medium-sized. The chain is built from TRBV10-3 and TRBJ1-1, with D unresolved. The V end was cut by 3 bases, the J end by 1 base, with 6 bases between. The CDR3 is made up of 13 amino acids. Looked up from germline, CDR1 is ENHRY and CDR2 is SYGVKD. CDR3 sequence (DNA): TGTGCCATCAGTGATGGTGGGAACACTGAAGCTTTCTTT. Its translation is CAISDGGNTEAFF.

The chain combines TRBV6-1 with TRBJ2-3; D may correspond to TRBD1 or TRBD2 (5 bases each). Germline V CDR1 and CDR2: MNHNS, SASEGT. Trimming removed 6 bases at V and 0 bases at J, with 10 bases between. The CDR3 extends over 14 amino acids. The CDR3 DNA reads as TGTGCCAGCAGCCCGGGACGTAGCACAGATACGCAGTATTTT. It yields the protein CASSPGRSTDTQYF.

Notes on this clonotype: The CDR3 ends on some other residue instead of the conserved phenylalanine or tryptophan, so this is likely a read error. It is unclear where the CDR3 begins or ends on the DNA, so no DNA is shown, and the CDR3 is as TCRdb lists it. This sequence joins TRBV6-1 and TRBJ2-7; the listed D gene, TRBD2, was not tested against the DNA. Germline lookup yields CDR1 MNHNS and CDR2 SASEGT. The CDR3 sequence runs 12 residues, both termini included. The CDR3 sequence is CASSGYTGWTLI.

CDR3 region: CAAGTGGRDKETQYF. In DNA, the CDR3 is TGCGCCGCGGGGACGGGGGGCCGGGACAAAGAGACGCAGTACTTC. The rearrangement links TRBV10-2 to TRBJ2-3; weak D call: TRBD2 (7 bases). The end of the DNA aligns better with TRBJ2-7, so the J call may be wrong. This CDR3 is 15 amino acids long. Looked up from germline, CDR1 is WSHSY and CDR2 is SAAADI.

The V and J genes are TRBV6-5 and TRBJ1-2; D ambiguous. Per the germline V gene, CDR1 is MNHEY and CDR2 is SVGAGI. V gave up 8 bases and J gave up 5 bases, with 12 bases separating them. This CDR3 region has 12 residues. The DNA for the CDR3 is TGTGCCAGCGGTTCACTTATTTATGGCTACACCTTC. Translated: CASGSLIYGYTF.

This clonotype occurred many times. The chain combines TRBV10-2 with TRBJ2-4; D may be TRBD1 or TRBD2 (7 bases each). V was clipped by 4 bases and J by 4 bases, with 14 bases between them. The CDR3 is made up of 15 amino acids. From germline, CDR1 is WSHSY and CDR2 SAAADI. The CDR3 DNA is TGCGCCAGCAGTGGGGGGGGACAGCTAAAAAACATTCAGTACTTC. The encoded protein is CASSGGGQLKNIQYF.

Concerning this clonotype: The missing conserved phenylalanine or tryptophan at the end of this CDR3 makes a read error likely. The limits of the CDR3 on the DNA are not certain, so only TCRdb's listed CDR3 is given. CDR3 in amino acids: CASSRGAGGVETQFL. The rearrangement joins TRBV10-2 to TRBJ2-5; the D call of TRBD2 is as the table states it, not checked on the DNA. Germline CDR1 reads WSHSY; CDR2 reads SAAADI. Termini included, the CDR3 measures 15 amino acids.